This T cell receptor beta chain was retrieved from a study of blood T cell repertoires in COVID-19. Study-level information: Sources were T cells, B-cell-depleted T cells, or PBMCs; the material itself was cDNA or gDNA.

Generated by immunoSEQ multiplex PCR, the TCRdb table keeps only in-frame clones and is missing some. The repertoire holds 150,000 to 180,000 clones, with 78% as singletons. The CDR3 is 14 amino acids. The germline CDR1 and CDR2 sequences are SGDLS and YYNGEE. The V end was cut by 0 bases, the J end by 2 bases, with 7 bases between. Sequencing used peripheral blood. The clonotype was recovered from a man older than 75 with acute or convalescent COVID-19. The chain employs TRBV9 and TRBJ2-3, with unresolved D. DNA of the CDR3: TGTGCCAGCAGCGTAGTTAGCTCCACAGATACGCAGTATTTT. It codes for CASSVVSSTDTQYF.